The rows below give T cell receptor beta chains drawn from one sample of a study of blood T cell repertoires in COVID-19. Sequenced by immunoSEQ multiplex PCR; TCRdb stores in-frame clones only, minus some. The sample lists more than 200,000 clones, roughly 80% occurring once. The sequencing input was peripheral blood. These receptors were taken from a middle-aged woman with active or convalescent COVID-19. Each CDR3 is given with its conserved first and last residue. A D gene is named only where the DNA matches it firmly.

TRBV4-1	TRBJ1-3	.	CASSQVKEDSGNTIYF
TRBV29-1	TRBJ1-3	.	CSVEVGLYSGNTIYF
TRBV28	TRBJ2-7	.	CASNPGDIGNEQYF
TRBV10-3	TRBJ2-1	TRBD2	CAISAGSGGASEQFF
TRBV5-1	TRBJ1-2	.	CASSLVGGNGYTF
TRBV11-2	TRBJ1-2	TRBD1	CASSPTGVYGGYTF
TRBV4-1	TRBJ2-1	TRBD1	CASSQRQGPNEQFF
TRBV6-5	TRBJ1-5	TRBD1	CASTLTGEPNQPQHF
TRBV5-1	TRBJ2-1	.	CATRGSYNEQFF
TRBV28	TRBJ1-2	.	CASSLSSYGYTF
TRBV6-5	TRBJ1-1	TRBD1	CASSQTGANTEAFF
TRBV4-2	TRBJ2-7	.	CASSQDSLREQYF
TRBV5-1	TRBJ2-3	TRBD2	CASSPVPGGPTDTQYF
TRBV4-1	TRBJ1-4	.	CASSQDRGGEEKLFF
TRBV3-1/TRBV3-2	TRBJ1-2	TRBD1	CASSQGVGGGYGYTF
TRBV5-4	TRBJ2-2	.	CASSSRNRDTGELFF
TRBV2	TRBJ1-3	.	CASSVGGAGNTIYF
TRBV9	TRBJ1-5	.	CASALGGGPYSNQPQHF
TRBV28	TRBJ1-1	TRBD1	CASSATGWVNTEAFF
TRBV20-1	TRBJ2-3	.	CSASREDTQYF
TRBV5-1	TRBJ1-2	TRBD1	CASRMTGDGYTF
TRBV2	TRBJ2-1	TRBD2	CASSEALVAGHEQFF
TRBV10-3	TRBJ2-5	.	CAISGDSHETQYF
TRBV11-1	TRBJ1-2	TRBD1	CASSSDRGVGYTF
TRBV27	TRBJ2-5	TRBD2	CASSWRGNQETQYF
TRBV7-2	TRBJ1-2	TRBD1	CASSPGQRYGYTF
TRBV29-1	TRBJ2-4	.	CSVDSTVAKNIQYF
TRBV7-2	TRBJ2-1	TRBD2	CASSLNRLAVNEQFF
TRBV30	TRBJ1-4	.	CACRGAGGEKLFF
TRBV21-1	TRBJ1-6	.	CASSNKKEGPYNSPLHF
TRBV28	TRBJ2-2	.	CASSLQVDTGELFF
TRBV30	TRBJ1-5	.	CAWSPNSNQPQHF
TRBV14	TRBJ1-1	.	CASSQGARTEAFF
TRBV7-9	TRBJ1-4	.	CASSLTGGSEKLFF
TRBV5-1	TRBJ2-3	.	CASQAGGDTQYF
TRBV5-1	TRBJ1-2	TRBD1	CASSWPGQGAFDYGYTF
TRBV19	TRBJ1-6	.	CASRDWVDNSPLHF
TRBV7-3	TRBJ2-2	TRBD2	CASSLTGGGITGELFF
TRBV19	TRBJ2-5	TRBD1	CASSNTLGQPGETQYF
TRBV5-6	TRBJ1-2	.	CASSLPGRDYGYTF
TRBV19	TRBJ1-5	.	CASKIGGNKSNQPQHF
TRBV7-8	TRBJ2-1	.	CASSLTGVEFF
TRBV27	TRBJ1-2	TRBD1	CASRDRRYGYTF
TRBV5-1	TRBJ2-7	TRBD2	CASTVAPLAGGPYEQYF
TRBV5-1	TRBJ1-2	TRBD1	CASRSGQGDYGYTF
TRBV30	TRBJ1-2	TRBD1	CAWSIEGAMGYTF
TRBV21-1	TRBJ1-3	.	CASSKRRPGHRPEGNTIYF
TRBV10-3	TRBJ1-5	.	CAIRSEGGQPQHF
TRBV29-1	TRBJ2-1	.	CSAESYEQFF
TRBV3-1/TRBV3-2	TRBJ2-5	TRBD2	CASRYSGGNQETQYF
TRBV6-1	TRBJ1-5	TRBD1	CASSEAGSRGTDNQPQHF
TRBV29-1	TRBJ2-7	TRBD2	CSVAGLAGNYEQYF
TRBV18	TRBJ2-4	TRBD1	CASSPRTGWDIQYF
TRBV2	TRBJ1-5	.	CASSPRGARDQPQHF
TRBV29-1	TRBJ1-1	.	CSARGFTEAFF
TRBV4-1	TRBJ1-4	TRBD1	CASSQPPGQGARSGEKLFF
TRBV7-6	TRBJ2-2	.	CASSLLGGEGTGELFF